This record looks at one T cell receptor beta chain sequence and its context. Its antigen is currently unknown. The entry originates in a study of cytomegalovirus exposure and HLA in healthy donors. Study-level results: The study put under 200 TCR beta chains on its list as cytomegalovirus-associated. One variant, a missense change in DCLRE1C, was linked in a later analysis to TCR beta V- and J-gene trimming.

The PCR used 60 Vbeta and 13 Jbeta primers. Some clones are missing from TCRdb's copy, which holds only in-frame ones; the method was immunoSEQ multiplex PCR. Of about 110,000 clones in the sample, approximately 76% were seen once. CDR3 size: 14 residues. V was clipped by 0 bases and J by 5 bases, with 9 bases between them. Germline lookup yields CDR1 SGHRS and CDR2 YFSETQ. The chain links TRBV5-1 to TRBJ1-5, with D possibly TRBD1 on 5 matching bases. The receptor's source is a man aged 18 to 35 in good health and CMV-seronegative. The sequencing sample was made of PBMCs. CDR3 in DNA: TGCGCCAGCAGCTTGGGGGGCGGAGATCAGCCCCAGCATTTT. This sequence encodes CASSLGGGDQPQHF.